Following are 8 T cell receptor beta chains from one sample sequenced in a study of shared clonotypes between healthy human individuals. The data were produced by immunoSEQ multiplex PCR, yet TCRdb's version contains in-frame clones alone and is incomplete. Of a few million clones in the sample, 90% to 95% were seen once. The sequencing sample was made of naive CD4+ T cells sorted from blood. Subset meaning: CD45RA+ positively selected. These receptors all come from a man younger than 35 in good health.

The chain carries TRBV13 and TRBJ2-3; no clear D gene. Germline lookup yields CDR1 PRHDT and CDR2 FYEKMQ (reference sequence). The CDR3 is 15 amino acids. V was pared by 1 base and J by 7 bases, with 15 bases between. CDR3 residues: CASSLEGGYRNTQYF. CDR3 DNA: TGTGCCAGCAGCTTAGAAGGTGGATATCGGAATACGCAGTATTTT.

The chain recombines TRBV30 with TRBJ2-7, with D perhaps matching TRBD1 or TRBD2 (5 bases each). V was shortened by 5 bases and J by 0 bases, with 11 bases between the two germline ends. CDR1 and CDR2 from the germline V gene are GTSNPN and SVGIG (reference sequence). This CDR3 spans 13 amino acids. The CDR3: CAWCPGTSYEQYF. Written as DNA, the CDR3 is TGTGCCTGGTGCCCCGGGACCTCCTACGAGCAGTACTTC.

CDR3 coding DNA: TGTGCCAGCAGCTTGAGAGCTCTAGCGGGCTACGAGCAGTACTTC. This codes for CASSLRALAGYEQYF. The chain links TRBV7-2 to TRBJ2-7; 8 bases fit TRBD2. CDR1 is SGHTA, CDR2 FQGNSA, per germline. J was trimmed by 3 bases and V by 3 bases; bases with no gene match: 7. The CDR3 has 15 residues. The full variable domain, completed using reference TRBV7-2 and TRBJ2-7, is GAGVSQSPSNKVTEKGKDVELRCDPISGHTALYWYRQSLGQGLEFLIYFQGNSAPDKSGLPSDRFSAERTGGSVSTLTIQRTQQEDSAVYLCASSLRALAGYEQYFGPGTRLTVT.

As to this clone: A junction boundary mismatches the germline segment, possibly from a read error. The chain combines TRBV7-7 with TRBJ2-2; the D gene is possibly TRBD2 (6 bases). The CDR3 has 14 amino acids. Germline V gene sequence: CDR1 SSHAT, CDR2 FNYEAQ (reference sequence). In nucleotides, the CDR3 is TGTGCTAGCAGCTCGGGACTCCACACCGGGGAGCTGTTTTTT. The encoded protein is CASSSGLHTGELFF.

Here the CDR3 DNA reads TGCGCCAGCAGTCACCCGACAGGGCTCTATGGCTACACCTTC. It encodes CASSHPTGLYGYTF. The rearrangement links TRBV23-1 to TRBJ1-2, with TRBD1 matching 7 bases. TRBV23-1 is recorded as an ORF, its role being uncertain. The ends lost 3 bases at V and 4 bases at J; junction bases unmatched: 5. The CDR3 is 14 residues long.

This chain connects TRBV4-3 to TRBJ2-7; 13 nucleotides agree with TRBD2. The germline V gene has CDR1 LGHNA and CDR2 YSLEER. The V segment lost 5 bases and the J segment 3 bases; nucleotides outside the gene matches: 4. The CDR3 covers 15 residues. CDR3 in amino acids: CASSFRTSGSYEQYF. CDR3 bases: TGCGCCAGCAGCTTTAGGACTAGCGGGAGCTACGAGCAGTACTTC.

V gene TRBV19 combines with J gene TRBJ1-3; D might be TRBD1 (5 bases). Trimming pared 5 bases from V and 0 bases from J, leaving 11 bases between. Per germline, CDR1 LNHDA and CDR2 SQIVND (reference sequence). The CDR3 has 15 residues. The CDR3 DNA reads TGTGCCAGTAGTCCCCGGGGGTCCTCTGGAAACACCATATATTTT. This encodes CASSPRGSSGNTIYF. The complete variable domain, with remaining parts taken from reference TRBV19 and TRBJ1-3, reads DGGITQSPKYLFRKEGQNVTLSCEQNLNHDAMYWYRQDPGQGLRLIYYSQIVNDFQKGDIAEGYSVSREKKESFPLTVTSAQKNPTAFYLCASSPRGSSGNTIYFGEGSWLTVV.

V is TRBV5-1 and J is TRBJ2-7; 7 nucleotides line up with TRBD1. Germline V CDR1 and CDR2: SGHRS, YFSETQ. V trimming: 4 bases; J trimming: 4 bases; junction bases outside the gene matches: 11. The CDR3 length is 15 residues. The CDR3 is CASSRSGTEWYEQYF. CDR3 in DNA: TGCGCCAGCAGCCGATCCGGGACAGAGTGGTACGAGCAGTACTTC.